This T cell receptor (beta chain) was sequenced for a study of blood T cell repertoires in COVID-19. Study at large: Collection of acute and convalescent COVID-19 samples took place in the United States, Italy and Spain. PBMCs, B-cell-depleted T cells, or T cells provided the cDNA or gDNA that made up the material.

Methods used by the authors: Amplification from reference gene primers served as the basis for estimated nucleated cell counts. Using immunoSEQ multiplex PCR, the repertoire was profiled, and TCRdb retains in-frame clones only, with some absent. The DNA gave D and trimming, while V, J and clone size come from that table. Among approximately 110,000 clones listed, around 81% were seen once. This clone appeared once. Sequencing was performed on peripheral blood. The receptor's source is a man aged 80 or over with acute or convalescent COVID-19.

The CDR3 nucleotides read TGTGCCACACGGACCACCGGGAGGGGATCCTACAATGAGCAGTTCTTC. This translates into CATRTTGRGSYNEQFF. The gene calls are TRBV27 and TRBJ2-1, with TRBD2 matching over 8 bases. This CDR3 region has 16 residues. Germline trimming cut 10 bases from V and 1 base from J; bases unmatched to any gene: 12. Germline CDR1 and CDR2: MNHEY and SMNVEV (reference sequence).